This T cell receptor (beta chain) is drawn from a study of blood T cell repertoires in COVID-19. Study details: Italy, Spain and the United States were the sources of the convalescent and acute COVID-19 samples.

CDR3 size: 15 residues. V was clipped by 2 bases and J by 3 bases, with 14 bases between them. Germline V lookup: CDR1 MRHNA, CDR2 SNTAGT. Authors' analysis steps: Amplification of reference gene primers was used by the study to estimate nucleated cell counts. Only in-frame clones appear in the TCRdb table, and some are missing; sequencing was by immunoSEQ multiplex PCR. That table supplies the V and J calls and clone size; D and trimming were determined from the DNA. Among 250,000 to 400,000 clones listed, about 90% were seen once. This TCR was recovered from a woman aged 25 to 39 with COVID-19, enrolled during active disease. The source material was peripheral blood. V and J are TRBV6-4 and TRBJ2-7; tentative D call: TRBD2 (5 bases). CDR3 protein: CASSDRAEGHYEQYF. The CDR3 DNA follows: TGTGCCAGCAGTGACAGGGCCGAGGGTCACTACGAGCAGTACTTC.